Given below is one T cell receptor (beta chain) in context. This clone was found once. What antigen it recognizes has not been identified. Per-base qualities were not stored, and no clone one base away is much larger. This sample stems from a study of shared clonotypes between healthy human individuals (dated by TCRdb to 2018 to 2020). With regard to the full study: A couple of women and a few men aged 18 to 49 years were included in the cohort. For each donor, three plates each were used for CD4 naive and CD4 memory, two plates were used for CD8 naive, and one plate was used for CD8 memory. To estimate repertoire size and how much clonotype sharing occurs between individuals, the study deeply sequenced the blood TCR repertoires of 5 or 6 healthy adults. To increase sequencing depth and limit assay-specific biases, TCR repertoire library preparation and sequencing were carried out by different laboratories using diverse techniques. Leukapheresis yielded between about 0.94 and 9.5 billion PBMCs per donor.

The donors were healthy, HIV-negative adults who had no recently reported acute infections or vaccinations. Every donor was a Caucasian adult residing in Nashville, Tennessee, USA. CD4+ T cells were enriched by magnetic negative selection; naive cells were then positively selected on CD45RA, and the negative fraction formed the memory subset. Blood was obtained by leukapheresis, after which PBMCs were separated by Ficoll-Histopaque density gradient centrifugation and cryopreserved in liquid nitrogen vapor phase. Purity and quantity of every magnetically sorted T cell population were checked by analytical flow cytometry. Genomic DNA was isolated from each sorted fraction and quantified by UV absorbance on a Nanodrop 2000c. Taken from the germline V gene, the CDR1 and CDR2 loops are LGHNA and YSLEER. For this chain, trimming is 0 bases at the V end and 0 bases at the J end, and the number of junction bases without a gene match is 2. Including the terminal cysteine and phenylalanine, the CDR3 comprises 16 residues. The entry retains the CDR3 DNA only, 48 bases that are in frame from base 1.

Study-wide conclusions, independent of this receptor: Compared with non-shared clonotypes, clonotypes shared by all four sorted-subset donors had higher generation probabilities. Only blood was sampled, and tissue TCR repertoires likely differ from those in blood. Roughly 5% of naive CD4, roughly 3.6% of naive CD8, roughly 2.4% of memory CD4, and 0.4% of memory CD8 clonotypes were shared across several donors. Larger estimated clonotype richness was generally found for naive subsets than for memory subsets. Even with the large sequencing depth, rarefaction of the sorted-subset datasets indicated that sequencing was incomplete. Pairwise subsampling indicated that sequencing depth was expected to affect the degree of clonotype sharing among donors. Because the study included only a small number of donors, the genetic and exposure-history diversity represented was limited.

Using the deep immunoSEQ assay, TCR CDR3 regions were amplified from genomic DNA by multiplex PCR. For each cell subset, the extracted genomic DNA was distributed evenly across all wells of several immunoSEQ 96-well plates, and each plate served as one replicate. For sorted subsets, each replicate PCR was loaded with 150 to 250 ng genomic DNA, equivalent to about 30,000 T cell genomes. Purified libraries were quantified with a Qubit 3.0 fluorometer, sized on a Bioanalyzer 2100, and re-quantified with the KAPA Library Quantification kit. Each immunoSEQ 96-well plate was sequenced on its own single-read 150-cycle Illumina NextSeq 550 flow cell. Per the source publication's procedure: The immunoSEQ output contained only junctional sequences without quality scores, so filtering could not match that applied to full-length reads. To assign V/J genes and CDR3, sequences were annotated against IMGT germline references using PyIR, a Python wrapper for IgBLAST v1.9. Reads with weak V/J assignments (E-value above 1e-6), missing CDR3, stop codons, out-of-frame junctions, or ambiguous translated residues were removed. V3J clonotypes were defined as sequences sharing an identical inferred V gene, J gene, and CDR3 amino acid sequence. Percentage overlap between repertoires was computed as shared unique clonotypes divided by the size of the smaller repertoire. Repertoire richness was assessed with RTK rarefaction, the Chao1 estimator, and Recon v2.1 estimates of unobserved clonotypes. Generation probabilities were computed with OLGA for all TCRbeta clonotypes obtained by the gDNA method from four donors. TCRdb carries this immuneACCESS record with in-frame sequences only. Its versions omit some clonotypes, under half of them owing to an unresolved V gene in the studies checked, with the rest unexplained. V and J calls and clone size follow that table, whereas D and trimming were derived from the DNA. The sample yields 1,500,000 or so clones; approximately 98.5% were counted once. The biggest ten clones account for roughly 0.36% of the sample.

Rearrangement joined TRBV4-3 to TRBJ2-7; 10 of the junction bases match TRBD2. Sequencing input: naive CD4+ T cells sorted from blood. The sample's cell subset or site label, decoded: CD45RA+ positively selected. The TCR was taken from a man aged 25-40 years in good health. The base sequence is TGCGCCAGCAGCCAAGAAGCTAGCGGGAGCTCCTACGAGCAGTACTTC. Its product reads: CASSQEASGSSYEQYF.